Listed here are 5 T cell receptor beta chains from one sample, sequenced in a study of blood T cell repertoires in COVID-19. Repertoires were generated with immunoSEQ multiplex PCR, while TCRdb's copy carries only in-frame clones and drops some. The repertoire holds 310,000 or so clones, with approximately 86% as singletons. Sequencing used PBMCs or T cells enriched from blood (not recorded which). The receptors derive from a woman between 18 and 29 years old who had recovered from COVID-19.

The rearrangement joins TRBV5-1 to TRBJ2-7, with a possible D match to TRBD1 (6 bases). Germline V gene lookup returns CDR1 SGHRS and CDR2 YFSETQ. Deletions cut 0 bases from V and 3 bases from J, with 22 bases between. CDR3 length: 18 amino acids. The CDR3 region has the DNA TGCGCCAGCAGCTTGGGACAGGAGTATCCCGGGAAACACTACGAGCAGTACTTC. This translates into CASSLGQEYPGKHYEQYF.

This clone was counted a single time. The J gene is TRBJ2-3, the V gene TRBV3-1 (or the pseudogene TRBV3-2); TRBD2 aligns across 9 bases. Per germline, CDR1 LGHDT and CDR2 YNNKEL (reference sequence). The CDR3 loop spans 15 amino acids. Germline trimming cut 4 bases from V and 5 bases from J; bases unmatched to any gene: 7. DNA of the CDR3: TGTGCCAGCAGCCTGTTAGCGGGAGAGATAGATACGCAGTATTTT. Amino acids: CASSLLAGEIDTQYF.

The chain uses TRBV9 and TRBJ2-1; D unclear. CDR1 SGDLS and CDR2 YYNGEE come from the germline V gene. The CDR3 has 14 amino acids. Trimming pared 0 bases from V and 3 bases from J, leaving 7 bases between. The CDR3: CASSVEHYYNEQFF. The CDR3 DNA sequence: TGTGCCAGCAGCGTAGAACACTACTACAATGAGCAGTTCTTC.

The chain joins TRBV2 to TRBJ1-2; D unclear. Germline CDR1 SNHLY, CDR2 FYNNEI. The CDR3 covers 15 residues. V was clipped by 11 bases and J by 0 bases, with 19 bases between them. In nucleotides, the CDR3 is TGTGCCGGATGGCGAGGAGGGAAAACTAACTATGGCTACACCTTC. As protein: CAGWRGGKTNYGYTF.

This chain uses TRBV28 with TRBJ1-1; the D is unclear. This CDR3 is built from 12 residues. Trimming took 6 bases from V and 4 from J, leaving 9 bases between them. Germline V lookup: CDR1 MDHEN, CDR2 SYDVKM. CDR3 loop: CASSPLFTEAFF. The CDR3 nucleotides read TGTGCCAGCAGCCCCCTCTTCACTGAAGCTTTCTTT.